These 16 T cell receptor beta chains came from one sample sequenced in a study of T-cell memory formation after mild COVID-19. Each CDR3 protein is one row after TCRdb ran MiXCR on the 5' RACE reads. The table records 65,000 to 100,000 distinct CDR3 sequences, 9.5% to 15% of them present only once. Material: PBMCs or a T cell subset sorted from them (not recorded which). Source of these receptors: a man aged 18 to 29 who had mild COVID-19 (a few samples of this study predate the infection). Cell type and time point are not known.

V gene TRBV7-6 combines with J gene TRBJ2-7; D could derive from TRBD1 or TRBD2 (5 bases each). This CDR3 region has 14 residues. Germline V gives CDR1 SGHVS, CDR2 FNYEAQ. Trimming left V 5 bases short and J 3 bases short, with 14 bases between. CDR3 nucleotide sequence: TGTGCCAGCAGCGAGGGGCCAGGTGACTACGAGCAGTACTTC. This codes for CASSEGPGDYEQYF.

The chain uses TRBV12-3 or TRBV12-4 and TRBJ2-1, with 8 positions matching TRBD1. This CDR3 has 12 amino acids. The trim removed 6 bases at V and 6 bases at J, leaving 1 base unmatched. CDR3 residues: CASRDRGNEQFF. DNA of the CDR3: TGTGCCAGCAGAGACAGGGGCAATGAGCAGTTCTTC.

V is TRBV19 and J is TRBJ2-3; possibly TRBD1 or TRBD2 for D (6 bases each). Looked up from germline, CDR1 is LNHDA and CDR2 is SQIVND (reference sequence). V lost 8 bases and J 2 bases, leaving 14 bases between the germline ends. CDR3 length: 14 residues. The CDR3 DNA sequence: TGTGCCAGTCTTTGGGGGGCGACCACAGATACGCAGTATTTT. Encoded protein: CASLWGATTDTQYF.

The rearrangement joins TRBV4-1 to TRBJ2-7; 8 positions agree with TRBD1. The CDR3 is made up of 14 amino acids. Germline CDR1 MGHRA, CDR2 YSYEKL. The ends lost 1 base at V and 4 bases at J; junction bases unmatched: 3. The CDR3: CASSQGDRTYEQYF. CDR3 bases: TGCGCCAGCAGCCAAGGGGACAGGACGTACGAGCAGTACTTC.

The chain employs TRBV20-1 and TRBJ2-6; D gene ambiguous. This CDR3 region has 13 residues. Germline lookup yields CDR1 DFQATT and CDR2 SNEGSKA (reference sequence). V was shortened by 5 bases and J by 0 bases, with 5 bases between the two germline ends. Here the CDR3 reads CSAANSGANVLTF. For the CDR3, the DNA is TGCAGTGCTGCAAACTCTGGGGCCAACGTCCTGACTTTC.

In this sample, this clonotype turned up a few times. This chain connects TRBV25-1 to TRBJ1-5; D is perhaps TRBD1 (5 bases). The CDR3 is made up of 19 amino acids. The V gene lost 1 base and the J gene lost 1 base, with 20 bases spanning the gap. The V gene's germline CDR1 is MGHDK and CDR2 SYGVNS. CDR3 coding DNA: TGTGCCAGCAGTGAATCACCCCCAACCCCCCCAGGGAGCAATCAGCCCCAGCATTTT. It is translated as CASSESPPTPPGSNQPQHF. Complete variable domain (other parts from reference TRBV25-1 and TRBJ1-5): EADIYQTPRYLVIGTGKKITLECSQTMGHDKMYWYQQDPGMELHLIHYSYGVNSTEKGDLSSESTVSRIRTEHFPLTLESARPSHTSQYLCASSESPPTPPGSNQPQHFGDGTRLSIL.

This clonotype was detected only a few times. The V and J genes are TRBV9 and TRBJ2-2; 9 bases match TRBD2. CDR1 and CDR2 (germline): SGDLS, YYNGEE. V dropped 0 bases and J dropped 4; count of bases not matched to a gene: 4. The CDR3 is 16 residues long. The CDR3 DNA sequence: TGTGCCAGCAGCGTAGGGCTAGCGGGGACCACCGGGGAGCTGTTTTTT. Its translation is CASSVGLAGTTGELFF.

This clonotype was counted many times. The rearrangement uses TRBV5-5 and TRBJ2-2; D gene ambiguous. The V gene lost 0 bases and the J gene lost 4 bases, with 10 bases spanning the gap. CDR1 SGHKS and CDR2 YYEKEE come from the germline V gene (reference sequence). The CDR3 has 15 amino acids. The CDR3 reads CASSLAWGSTGELFF. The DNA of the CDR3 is TGTGCCAGCAGCTTGGCTTGGGGATCCACCGGGGAGCTGTTTTTT. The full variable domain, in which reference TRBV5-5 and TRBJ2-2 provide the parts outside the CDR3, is DAGVTQSPTHLIKTRGQQVTLRCSPISGHKSVSWYQQVLGQGPQFIFQYYEKEERGRGNFPDRFSARQFPNYSSELNVNALLLGDSALYLCASSLAWGSTGELFFGEGSRLTVL.

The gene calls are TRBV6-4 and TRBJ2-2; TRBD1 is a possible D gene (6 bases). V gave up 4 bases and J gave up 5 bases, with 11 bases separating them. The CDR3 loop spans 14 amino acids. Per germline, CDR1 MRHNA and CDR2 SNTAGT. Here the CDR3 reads CASSGTAATGELFF. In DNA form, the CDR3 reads TGTGCCAGCAGTGGGACAGCAGCTACCGGGGAGCTGTTTTTT.

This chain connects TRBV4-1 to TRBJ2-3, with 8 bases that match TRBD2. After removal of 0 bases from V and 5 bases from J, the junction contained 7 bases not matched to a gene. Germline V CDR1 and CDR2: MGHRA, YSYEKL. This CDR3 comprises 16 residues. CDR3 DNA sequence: TGCGCCAGCAGCCAAGATCCGGGGGGGGTGGTAGATACGCAGTATTTT. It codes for CASSQDPGGVVDTQYF.

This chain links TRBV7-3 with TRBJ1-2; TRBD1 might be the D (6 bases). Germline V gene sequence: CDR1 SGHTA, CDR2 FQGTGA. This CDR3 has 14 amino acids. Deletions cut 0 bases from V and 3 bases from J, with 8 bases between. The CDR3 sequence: CASSLTGGDYGYTF. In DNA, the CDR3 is TGTGCCAGCAGCTTAACAGGGGGAGACTATGGCTACACCTTC.

CDR3 DNA sequence: TGCGCCAGCAGCCAAGAGTGGACCAGCGGTAGCTCCTACGAGCAGTACTTC. The encoded protein is CASSQEWTSGSSYEQYF. The V gene is TRBV4-1, the J gene TRBJ2-7, with TRBD2 as a possible D gene (5 bases). This CDR3 region has 17 residues. CDR1 MGHRA and CDR2 YSYEKL come from the germline V gene. The ends were cut back, 0 bases at V and 0 bases at J, with 15 bases in the middle.

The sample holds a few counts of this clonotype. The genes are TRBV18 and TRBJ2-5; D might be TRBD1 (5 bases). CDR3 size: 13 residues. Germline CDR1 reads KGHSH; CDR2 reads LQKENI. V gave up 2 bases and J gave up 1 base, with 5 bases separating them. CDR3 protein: CASSPDSQETQYF. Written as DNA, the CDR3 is TGTGCCAGCTCACCAGACAGCCAAGAGACCCAGTACTTC.

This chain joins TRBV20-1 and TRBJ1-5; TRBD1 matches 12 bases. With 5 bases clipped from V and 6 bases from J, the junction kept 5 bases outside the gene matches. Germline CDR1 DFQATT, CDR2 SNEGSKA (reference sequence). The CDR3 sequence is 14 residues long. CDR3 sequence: CSAHRDRGLQPQHF. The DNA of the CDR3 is TGCAGTGCTCACCGGGACAGGGGGCTTCAGCCCCAGCATTTT.

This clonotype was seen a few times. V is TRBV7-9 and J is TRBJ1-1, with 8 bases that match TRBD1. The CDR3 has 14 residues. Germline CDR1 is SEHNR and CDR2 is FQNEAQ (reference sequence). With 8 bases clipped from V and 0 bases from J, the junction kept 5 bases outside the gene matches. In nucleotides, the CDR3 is TGTGCCAGCTACCCAGGGGGCCTGAACACTGAAGCTTTCTTT. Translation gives CASYPGGLNTEAFF.

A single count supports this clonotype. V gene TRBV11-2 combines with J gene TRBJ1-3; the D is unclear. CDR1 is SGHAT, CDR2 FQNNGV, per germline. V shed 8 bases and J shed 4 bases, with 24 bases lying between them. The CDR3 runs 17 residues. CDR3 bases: TGTGCCAGCGCTCGGACGACGGGGAGGTCTAAAGGAAACACCATATATTTT. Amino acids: CASARTTGRSKGNTIYF.